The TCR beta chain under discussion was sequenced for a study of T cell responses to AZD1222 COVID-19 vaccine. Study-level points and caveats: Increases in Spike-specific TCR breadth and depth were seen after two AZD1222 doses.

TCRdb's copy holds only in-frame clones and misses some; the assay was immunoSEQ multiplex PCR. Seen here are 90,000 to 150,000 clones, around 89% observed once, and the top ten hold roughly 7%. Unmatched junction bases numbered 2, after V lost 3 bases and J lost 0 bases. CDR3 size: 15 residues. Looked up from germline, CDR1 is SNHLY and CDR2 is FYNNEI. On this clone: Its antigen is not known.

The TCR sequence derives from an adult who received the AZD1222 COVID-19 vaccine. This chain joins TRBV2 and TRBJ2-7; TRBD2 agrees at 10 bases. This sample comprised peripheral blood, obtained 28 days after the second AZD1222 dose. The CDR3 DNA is TGTGCCAGCAGTGAGGAGCGGGAGGGCTCCTACGAGCAGTACTTC. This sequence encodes CASSEEREGSYEQYF.